What follows describes a single T cell receptor beta chain. This sample is drawn from a study of blood T cell repertoires in COVID-19. Overall study: From the United States, Italy and Spain came samples of acute and convalescent COVID-19. The cDNA or gDNA used as material had been derived from T cells, B-cell-depleted T cells, or PBMCs.

As originally analysed: Using reference gene primer amplification, nucleated cell counts were estimated. The repertoire was sequenced with immunoSEQ multiplex PCR; TCRdb's copy has only in-frame clones and lacks some. That table gives V, J and clone size, and the DNA gave D and trimming. This sample has about 27,000 clones, with 80% to 95% found just once. The CDR3 covers 13 residues. V was clipped by 6 bases and J by 9 bases; unmatched bases: 6. What was sequenced was peripheral blood. This chain joins TRBV12-3 or TRBV12-4 and TRBJ2-2, with 8 bases lining up with TRBD2. The clonotype originates from a human donor in a cohort sampled during active COVID-19. The CDR3 DNA is TGTGCCAGCAGCGGACTAGCCGGCCGGGAGCTGTTTTTT. The encoded protein is CASSGLAGRELFF.